This is a list of T cell receptor beta chains from one sample in a study of cytomegalovirus exposure and HLA in healthy donors. Profiling relied on immunoSEQ multiplex PCR, and the TCRdb table lists in-frame clones only, not all of them. This sample has roughly 120,000 clones, with about two thirds found just once. Material for sequencing was PBMCs. The origin of the receptors is a man aged 35-49 years in good health and CMV-seropositive. Each CDR3 is given with its conserved first and last residue. The order of the fields is V gene, clone size, J gene, D gene, CDR3 protein, CDR3 DNA. The D gene is left open where the match is weak. Expanded clones get a size class; other rows say once, few or many, or leave the size out.

TRBV5-1	.	TRBJ2-3	.	CASSFDRGSTNTQYF	TGCGCCAGCAGCTTTGACAGAGGCTCCACAAATACGCAGTATTTT
TRBV5-1	.	TRBJ2-5	TRBD1	CASSLDRGSLQETQYF	TGCGCCAGCAGCTTGGACAGGGGGAGCCTCCAAGAGACCCAGTACTTC
TRBV6-6	.	TRBJ1-1	.	CASSLGEVNTEAFF	TGTGCCAGCAGTTTGGGTGAGGTGAACACTGAAGCTTTCTTT
TRBV19	.	TRBJ2-7	.	CASTPIHEQYF	TGTGCCAGTACCCCCATCCACGAGCAGTACTTC
TRBV7-2	.	TRBJ2-3	.	CASSLDRTDTQYF	TGTGCCAGCAGCTTAGATCGGACAGATACGCAGTATTTT
TRBV28	.	TRBJ2-7	TRBD1	CASSSVPSGTGFSYEQYF	TGTGCCAGCAGTTCGGTACCTTCCGGGACAGGATTTAGCTACGAGCAGTACTTC
TRBV9	few	TRBJ1-4	TRBD1	CASSEGQGPKKLFF	TGTGCCAGCAGCGAGGGACAGGGGCCAAAAAAACTGTTTTTT
TRBV28	.	TRBJ1-2	TRBD1	CASRTIRGQGNYGYTF	TGTGCCAGCAGAACTATTAGGGGACAGGGGAACTATGGCTACACCTTC
TRBV30	.	TRBJ2-5	.	CAWSETIKETQYF	TGTGCCTGGAGTGAGACAATTAAAGAGACCCAGTACTTC
TRBV7-9	.	TRBJ1-2	TRBD1	CASSLTPGQGAWVGYGYTF	TGTGCCAGCAGCTTAACCCCGGGACAGGGGGCTTGGGTTGGCTATGGCTACACCTTC
TRBV11-2	few	TRBJ2-7	.	CASSLVQAYEQYF	TGTGCCAGCAGCTTAGTACAGGCCTACGAGCAGTACTTC
TRBV2	.	TRBJ1-5	TRBD1	CASSLMTGGSQPQHF	TGTGCCAGCAGTTTAATGACAGGGGGCTCTCAGCCCCAGCATTTT
TRBV18	few	TRBJ2-2	.	CASSHPDTGELFF	TGTGCCAGCTCACACCCAGACACCGGGGAGCTGTTTTTT
TRBV19	.	TRBJ1-4	.	CASTTLGFGFNEKLFF	TGTGCCAGTACCACTCTTGGTTTTGGTTTTAATGAAAAACTGTTTTTT
TRBV6-1	.	TRBJ1-2	.	CASTRGSQYYGYTF	TGTGCCAGCACCCGAGGGAGCCAATACTATGGCTACACCTTC
TRBV6-5	.	TRBJ1-5	TRBD1	CASRDRGDSNQPQHF	TGTGCCAGCAGGGACAGGGGGGATAGCAATCAGCCCCAGCATTTT
TRBV29-1	.	TRBJ1-1	.	CSVVSGIHTEAFF	TGCAGCGTTGTGTCAGGAATTCACACTGAAGCTTTCTTT
TRBV27	.	TRBJ2-7	.	CASSSGNRGYEQYF	TGTGCCAGCAGTTCCGGGAATAGGGGGTACGAGCAGTACTTC
TRBV18	.	TRBJ1-4	.	CASSLNSNEKLFF	TGTGCCAGCTCACTTAACAGCAATGAAAAACTGTTTTTT
TRBV7-2	.	TRBJ2-1	TRBD2	CASSLVPAGGNEQFF	TGTGCCAGCAGCTTAGTTCCTGCGGGGGGGAATGAGCAGTTCTTC
TRBV29-1	.	TRBJ2-7	TRBD2	CSVAGTSGRALGEQYF	TGCAGCGTAGCCGGGACTAGCGGGAGGGCCTTGGGGGAGCAGTACTTC
TRBV28	.	TRBJ2-7	.	CASKKGLTYEQYF	TGTGCCAGCAAAAAGGGACTGACATACGAGCAGTACTTC
TRBV14	.	TRBJ2-3	.	CASSLRAGFADTQYF	TGTGCCAGCAGCCTTCGCGCAGGGTTTGCAGATACGCAGTATTTT
TRBV29-1	.	TRBJ2-1	TRBD1	CSVGFRTGADNEQFF	TGCAGCGTTGGTTTTCGGACAGGGGCAGACAATGAGCAGTTCTTC
TRBV15	.	TRBJ1-2	.	CATSSLRDPNYGYTF	TGTGCCACCAGCAGCCTCCGGGATCCCAACTATGGCTACACCTTC
TRBV5-5	.	TRBJ2-7	TRBD1	CASRTDRGAYEQYF	TGTGCCAGCAGGACGGACAGGGGGGCCTACGAGCAGTACTTC
TRBV18	.	TRBJ2-3	TRBD2	CASSPGGGRLAGGDTQYF	TGTGCCAGCTCACCAGGAGGGGGTCGACTAGCGGGAGGAGATACGCAGTATTTT
TRBV5-1	.	TRBJ2-5	.	CASSLGPGEGEETQYF	TGCGCCAGCAGCCTAGGCCCCGGCGAAGGTGAAGAGACCCAGTACTTC